This note documents a single TCR beta chain sequence. Its antigen is unknown. The data are from a study of OX40 agonist ivuxolimab in advanced cancers. Study at large: In this trial design, patients received ivuxolimab intravenously at 0.01 to 10 mg/kg every 2 weeks.

CDR1 and CDR2 from the germline V gene are SNHLY and FYNNEI. The CDR3 covers 14 residues. J gave up 7 bases and V 7 bases, and 8 bases lay outside the gene matches. Whole-study results and caveats: Dosing at 0.1 to 3.0 mg/kg was accompanied by clonal expansion of CD4+ and CD8+ blood T cells by week 6. Normalized T-cell clonal expansion was also low in a subset of nonresponders.

The table came from immunoSEQ multiplex PCR; TCRdb's copy has only in-frame clones and leaves some out. The repertoire includes more than 55,000 clones, over 70% of them detected once, and 4% to 5% sits in the top ten. This receptor was obtained from an adult with an advanced solid tumor such as melanoma, head and neck, liver or kidney cancer. The chain carries TRBV2 and TRBJ1-4; 8 nucleotides match TRBD1. The specimen comprised CD4+ or CD8+ T cells sorted from blood, sampled in a trial of the OX40 agonist ivuxolimab. CDR3 nucleotide sequence: TGTGCCAGCAACCCAGGACAGGGACCTGAAAAACTGTTTTTT. Residues: CASNPGQGPEKLFF.